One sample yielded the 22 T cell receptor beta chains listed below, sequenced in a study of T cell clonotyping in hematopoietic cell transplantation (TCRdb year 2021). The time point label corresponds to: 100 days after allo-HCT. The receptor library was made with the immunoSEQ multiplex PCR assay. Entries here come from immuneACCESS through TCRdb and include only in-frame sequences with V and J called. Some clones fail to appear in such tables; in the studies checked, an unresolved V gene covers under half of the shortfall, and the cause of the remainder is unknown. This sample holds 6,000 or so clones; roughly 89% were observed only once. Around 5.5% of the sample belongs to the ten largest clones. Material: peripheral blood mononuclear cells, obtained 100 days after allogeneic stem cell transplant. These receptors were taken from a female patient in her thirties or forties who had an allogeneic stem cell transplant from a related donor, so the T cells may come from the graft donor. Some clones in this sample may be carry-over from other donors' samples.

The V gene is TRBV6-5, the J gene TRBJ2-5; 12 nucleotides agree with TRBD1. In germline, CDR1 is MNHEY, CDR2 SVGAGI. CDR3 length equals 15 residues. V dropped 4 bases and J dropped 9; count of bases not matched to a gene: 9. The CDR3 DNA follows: TGTGCCAGCAGTTCGGGACAGGGGGCTGCCTCGGCCCAGTACTTC. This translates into CASSSGQGAASAQYF.

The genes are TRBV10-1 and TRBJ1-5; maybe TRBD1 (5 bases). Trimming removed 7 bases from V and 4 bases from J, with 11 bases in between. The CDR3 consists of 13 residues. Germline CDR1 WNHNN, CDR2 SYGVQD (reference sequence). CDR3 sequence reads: CASIRGQNQPQHF. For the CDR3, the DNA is TGCGCCAGCATCCGGGGCCAGAATCAGCCCCAGCATTTT.

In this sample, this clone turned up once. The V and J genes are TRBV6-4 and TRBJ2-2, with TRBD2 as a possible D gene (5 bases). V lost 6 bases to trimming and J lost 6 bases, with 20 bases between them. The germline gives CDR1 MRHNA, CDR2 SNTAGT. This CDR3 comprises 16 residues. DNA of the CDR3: TGTGCCAGCAGCCCCGGGAACTTCCTCGGGTCCGGGGAGCTGTTTTTT. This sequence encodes CASSPGNFLGSGELFF.

DNA of the CDR3: TGTGCCAGCAGCCGTACAAGGGGAGGGGCCCAAACCTTC. Translated: CASSRTRGGAQTF. The chain couples TRBV11-2 to TRBJ1-2, with a weak D call TRBD1 (5 bases). The CDR3 is 13 residues long. The ends were cut back, 5 bases at V and 14 bases at J, with 21 bases in the middle. Germline CDR1 reads SGHAT; CDR2 reads FQNNGV.

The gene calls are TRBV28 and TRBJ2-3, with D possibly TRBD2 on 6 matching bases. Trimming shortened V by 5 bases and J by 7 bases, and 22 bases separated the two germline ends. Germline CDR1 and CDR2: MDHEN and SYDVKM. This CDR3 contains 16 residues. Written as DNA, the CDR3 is TGTGCCAGCAGTCCTGGGGGGAGCGCCGCCGGTTATACGCAGTATTTT. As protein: CASSPGGSAAGYTQYF.

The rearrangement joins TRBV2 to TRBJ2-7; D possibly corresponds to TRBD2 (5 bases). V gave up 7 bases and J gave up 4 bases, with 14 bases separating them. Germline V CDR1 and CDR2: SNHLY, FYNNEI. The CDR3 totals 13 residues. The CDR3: CASTRALNYEQYF. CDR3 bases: TGTGCCAGCACGCGGGCACTGAATTACGAGCAGTACTTC.

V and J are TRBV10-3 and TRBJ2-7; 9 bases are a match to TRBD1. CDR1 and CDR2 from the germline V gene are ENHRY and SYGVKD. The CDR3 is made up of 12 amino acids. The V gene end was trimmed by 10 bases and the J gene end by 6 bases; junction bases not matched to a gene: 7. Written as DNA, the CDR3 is TGTGCCACAGGACAGGGGACCGTCGAGCAGTACTTC. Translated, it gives CATGQGTVEQYF.

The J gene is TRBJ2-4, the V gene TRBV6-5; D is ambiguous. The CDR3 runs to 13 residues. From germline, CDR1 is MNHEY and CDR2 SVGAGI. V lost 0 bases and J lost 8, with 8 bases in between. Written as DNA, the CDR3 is TGTGCCAGCAGTTACTCTGGCGTGGACATTCAGTACTTC. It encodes CASSYSGVDIQYF.

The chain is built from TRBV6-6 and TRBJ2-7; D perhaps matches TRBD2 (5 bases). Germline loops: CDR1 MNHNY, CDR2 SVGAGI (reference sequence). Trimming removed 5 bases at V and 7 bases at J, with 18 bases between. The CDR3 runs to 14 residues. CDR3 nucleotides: TGTGCCAGCAGTCGAATGTCGGGATTTGGGGAGCAGTACTTC. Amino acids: CASSRMSGFGEQYF.

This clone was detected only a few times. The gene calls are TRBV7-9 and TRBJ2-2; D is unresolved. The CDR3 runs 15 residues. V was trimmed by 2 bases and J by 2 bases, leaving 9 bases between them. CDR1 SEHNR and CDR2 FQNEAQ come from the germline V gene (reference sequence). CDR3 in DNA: TGTGCCAGCAGCTTATCGATCCTAAACACCGGGGAGCTGTTTTTT. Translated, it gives CASSLSILNTGELFF. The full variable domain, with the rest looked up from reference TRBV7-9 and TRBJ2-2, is DTGVSQNPRHKITKRGQNVTFRCDPISEHNRLYWYRQTLGQGPEFLTYFQNEAQLEKSRLLSDRFSAERPKGSFSTLEIQRTEQGDSAMYLCASSLSILNTGELFFGEGSRLTVL.

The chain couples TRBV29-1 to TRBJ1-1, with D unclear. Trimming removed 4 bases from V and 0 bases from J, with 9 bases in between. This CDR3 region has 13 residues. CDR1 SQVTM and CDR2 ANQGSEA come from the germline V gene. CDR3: CSVVLSMNTEAFF. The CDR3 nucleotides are TGCAGCGTTGTGCTATCCATGAACACTGAAGCTTTCTTT.

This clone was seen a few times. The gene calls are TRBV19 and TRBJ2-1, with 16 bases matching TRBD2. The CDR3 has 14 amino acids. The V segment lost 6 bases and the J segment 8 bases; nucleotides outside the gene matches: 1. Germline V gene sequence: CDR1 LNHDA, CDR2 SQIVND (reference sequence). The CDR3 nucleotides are TGTGCCAGTAGCGGGACTAGCGGGAGGGATGAGCAGTTCTTC. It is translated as CASSGTSGRDEQFF.

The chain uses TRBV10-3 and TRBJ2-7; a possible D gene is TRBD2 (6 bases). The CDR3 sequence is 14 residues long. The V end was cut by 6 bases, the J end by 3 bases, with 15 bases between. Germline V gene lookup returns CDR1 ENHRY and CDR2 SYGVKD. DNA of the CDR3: TGTGCCATCAGGGGCGGAGGGACCCACTACGAGCAGTACTTC. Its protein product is CAIRGGGTHYEQYF.

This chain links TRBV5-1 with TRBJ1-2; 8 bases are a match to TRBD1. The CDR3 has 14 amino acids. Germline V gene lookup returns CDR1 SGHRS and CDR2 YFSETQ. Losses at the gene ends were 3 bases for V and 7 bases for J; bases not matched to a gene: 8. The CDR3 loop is CASSSLDRESGYTF. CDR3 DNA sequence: TGCGCCAGCAGCTCCCTGGACAGGGAGAGTGGCTACACCTTC.

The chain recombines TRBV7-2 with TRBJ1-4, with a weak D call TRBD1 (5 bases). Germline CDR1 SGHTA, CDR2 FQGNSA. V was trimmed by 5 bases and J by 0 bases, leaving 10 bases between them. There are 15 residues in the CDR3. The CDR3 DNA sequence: TGTGCCAGCAGCCTTCAGACAGCAACTAATGAAAAACTGTTTTTT. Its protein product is CASSLQTATNEKLFF.

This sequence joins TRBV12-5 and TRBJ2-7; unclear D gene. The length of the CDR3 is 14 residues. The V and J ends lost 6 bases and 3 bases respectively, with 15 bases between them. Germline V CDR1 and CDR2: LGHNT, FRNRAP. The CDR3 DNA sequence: TGTGCTAGTGGCCTGACCGGTGGGCTCTACGAGCAGTACTTC. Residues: CASGLTGGLYEQYF.

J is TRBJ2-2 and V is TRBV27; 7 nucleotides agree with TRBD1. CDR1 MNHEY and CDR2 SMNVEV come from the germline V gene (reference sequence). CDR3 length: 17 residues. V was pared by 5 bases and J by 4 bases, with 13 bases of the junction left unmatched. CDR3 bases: TGTGCCAGCAGTCCCACCCCCGACAGGGAGATCACCGGGGAGCTGTTTTTT. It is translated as CASSPTPDREITGELFF.

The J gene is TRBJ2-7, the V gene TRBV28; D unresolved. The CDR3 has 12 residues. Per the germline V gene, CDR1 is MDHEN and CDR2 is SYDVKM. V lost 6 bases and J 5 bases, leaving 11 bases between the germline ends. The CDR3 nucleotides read TGTGCCAGCAGGATGAACTGGAACGAGCAGTACTTC. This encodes CASRMNWNEQYF. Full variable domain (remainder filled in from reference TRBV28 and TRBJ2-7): DVKVTQSSRYLVKRTGEKVFLECVQDMDHENMFWYRQDPGLGLRLIYFSYDVKMKEKGDIPEGYSVSREKKERFSLILESASTNQTSMYLCASRMNWNEQYFGPGTRLTVT.

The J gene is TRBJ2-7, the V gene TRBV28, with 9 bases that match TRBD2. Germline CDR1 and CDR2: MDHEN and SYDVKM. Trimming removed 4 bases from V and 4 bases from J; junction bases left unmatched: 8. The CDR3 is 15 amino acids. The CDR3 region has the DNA TGTGCCAGCAGTTCCCCCGCGGGAGGGCTGTACGAGCAGTACTTC. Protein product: CASSSPAGGLYEQYF.

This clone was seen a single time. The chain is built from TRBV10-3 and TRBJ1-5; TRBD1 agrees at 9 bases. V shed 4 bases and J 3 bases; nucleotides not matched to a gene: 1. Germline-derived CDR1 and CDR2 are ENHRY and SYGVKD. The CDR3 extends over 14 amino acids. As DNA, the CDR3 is TGTGCCATCAGTGGGACAGGGGACAATCAGCCCCAGCATTTT. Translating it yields CAISGTGDNQPQHF.

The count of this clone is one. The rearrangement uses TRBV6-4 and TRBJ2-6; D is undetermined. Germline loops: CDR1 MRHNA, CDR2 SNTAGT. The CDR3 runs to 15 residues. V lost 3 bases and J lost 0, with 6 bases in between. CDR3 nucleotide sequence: TGTGCCAGCAGTGAAGGGAACTCTGGGGCCAACGTCCTGACTTTC. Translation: CASSEGNSGANVLTF.

The CDR3 loop is CASSRRGGRGNQPQHF. The CDR3, as DNA: TGCGCCAGCAGTCGGAGGGGGGGAAGAGGTAATCAGCCCCAGCATTTT. This rearrangement joins TRBV23-1 to TRBJ1-5; TRBD1 might be the D (6 bases). TRBV23-1 is marked as an open reading frame, function uncertain. V lost 4 bases and J lost 4, with 17 bases in between. CDR3 length equals 16 residues.